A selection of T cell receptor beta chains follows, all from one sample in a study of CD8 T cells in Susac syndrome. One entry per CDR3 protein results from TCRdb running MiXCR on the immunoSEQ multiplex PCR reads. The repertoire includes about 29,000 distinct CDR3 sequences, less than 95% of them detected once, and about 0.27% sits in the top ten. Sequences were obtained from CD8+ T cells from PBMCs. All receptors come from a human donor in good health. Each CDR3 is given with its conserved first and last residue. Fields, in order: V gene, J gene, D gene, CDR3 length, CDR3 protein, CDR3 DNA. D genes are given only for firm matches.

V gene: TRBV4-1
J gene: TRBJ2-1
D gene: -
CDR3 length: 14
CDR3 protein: CASSQEGYVNEQFF
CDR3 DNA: TGCGCCAGCAGCCAAGAAGGGTACGTAAATGAGCAGTTCTTC

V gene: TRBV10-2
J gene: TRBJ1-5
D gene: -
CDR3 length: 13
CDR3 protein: CASSESEVEPQHF
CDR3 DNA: TGCGCCAGCAGTGAGTCGGAGGTTGAGCCCCAGCATTTT

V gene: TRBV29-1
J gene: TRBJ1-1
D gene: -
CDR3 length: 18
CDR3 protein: CSVEGGLGRSLMNTEAFF
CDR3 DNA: TGCAGCGTTGAAGGAGGGTTGGGACGGTCCTTGATGAACACTGAAGCTTTCTTT

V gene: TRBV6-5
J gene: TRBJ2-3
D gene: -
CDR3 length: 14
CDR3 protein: CASRSGGHTDTQYF
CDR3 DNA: TGTGCCAGCAGATCCGGGGGGCACACAGATACGCAGTATTTT

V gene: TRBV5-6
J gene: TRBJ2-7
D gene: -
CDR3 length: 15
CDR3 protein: CASSSRNPSSYEQYF
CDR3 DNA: TGTGCCAGCAGCTCCCGGAACCCGAGCTCCTACGAGCAGTACTTC

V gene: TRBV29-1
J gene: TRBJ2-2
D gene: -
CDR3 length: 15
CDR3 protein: CSVTSTGANTGELFF
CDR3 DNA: TGCAGCGTCACCTCGACGGGAGCGAACACCGGGGAGCTGTTTTTT

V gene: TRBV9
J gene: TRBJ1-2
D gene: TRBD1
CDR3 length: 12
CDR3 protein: CASSGLTGGPSF
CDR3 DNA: TGTGCCAGCAGCGGCCTTACAGGGGGTCCATCCTTC

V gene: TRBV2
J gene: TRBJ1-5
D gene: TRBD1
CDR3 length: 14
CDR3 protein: CASSPTGAGQPQHF
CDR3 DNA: TGTGCCAGCAGTCCGACAGGGGCCGGTCAGCCCCAGCATTTT

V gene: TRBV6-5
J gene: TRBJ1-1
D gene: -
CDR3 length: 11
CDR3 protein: CASSFNSEAFF
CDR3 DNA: TGTGCCAGCAGTTTTAATTCCGAGGCTTTCTTT

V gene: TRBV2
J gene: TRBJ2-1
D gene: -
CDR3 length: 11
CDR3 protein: CASSIGQFQFF
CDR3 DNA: TGTGCCAGCAGTATCGGACAGTTTCAGTTCTTC